This section outlines one T cell receptor beta chain sequence together with its context. The antigen this receptor binds is unknown. No much larger clonotype is one base removed from it; base qualities were not supplied. The TCR beta CDR3 regions were amplified from the RNA transcripts. A first-round RT-PCR of the TCR CDR3 used the HTBI primer set with the Qiagen OneStep RT-PCR kit. Libraries were constructed in a second round of multiplex PCR, after which size selection and purification were carried out. Sequencing of the libraries was done on an Illumina HiSeq2000 using paired-end 100 bp reads. Per the original workflow: SOAPnuke was used to process the raw data, removing reads that contained adapters or uncalled bases, had a mean Phred below 15, or lacked an exact match to the constant primer or identifier. High-quality paired reads were merged with COPE v1.2.5, and unique nucleotide sequences were defined as clonotypes. Clonotypes were aligned to IMGT TRBV, TRBD and TRBJ reference segments using MiTCR v1.1. Only V-J combinations with frequency above 0.0001, covering approximately 99% of repertoires, were analysed. The TCS score was defined as the ratio of F50 (clonal expansion) to E x V (chaos), calculated using BLOSUM62-based TCRdist between CDR3 peptides within each V-J. Welch's t-statistics and random forest reduced around 520 V-J features to 10 to 15, which were used in a naive Bayes classifier (R e1071). TCRdb redid the processing of the public reads, applying fastp at Q25 and MiXCR, and retained in-frame beta chains. Under each unique CDR3 protein, matching rows form one entry showing the most common genes and DNA. TCRdb assigned the V and J calls; the authors' analysis was not used. The table for this sample lists some 270,000 distinct CDR3 sequences; roughly 22% of them were counted only once. Clones ranked in the top ten supply about 40% of the sample.

Inclusive of the bounding cysteine and phenylalanine, the CDR3 is 13 residues long. The entry retains the CDR3 DNA only, 39 bases that are in frame from base 1. CDR1 and CDR2 are drawn from the germline V gene: LGHNT, FRNRAP. Between the V and J ends, shortened by 7 bases and 4 bases respectively, the junction contains 11 bases. Ophthalmopathy patients had moderately to severely active disease, Clinical Activity Score of at least 3, NOSPECS grade of at least 4, and duration under 3 months. Exclusion was applied to patients with uncontrolled infections, other autoimmune diseases, pregnancy or lactation. Diagnoses were established on the basis of clinical symptoms, serum thyroxine and TRAb, thyroid ultrasound, and orbital computed tomography. PBMCs were separated from approximately 10 ml of fresh peripheral blood using Ficoll-Paque density gradient centrifugation. Total RNA was extracted using Trizol reagent, and RNA quality was assessed on an Agilent 2100 Bioanalyzer.

The sample is drawn from a study of T cells in Graves' hyperthyroidism and ophthalmopathy (dated by TCRdb to the late 2010s). The study in broad terms: Peripheral blood samples were taken at initial diagnosis, before any treatment was given. TCR V-J signatures able to tell the groups apart were searched for in a discovery cohort of 100 patients, of whom about 40 had Graves' ophthalmopathy and 55 to 65 had stable Graves' hyperthyroidism. Whether ophthalmopathy could be predicted prospectively was tested in an independent validation cohort made up of about 18 hyperthyroidism patients plus 17 patients who later progressed to ophthalmopathy. The 100 discovery patients were randomly split 7:3 into training and test sets. The study also compared thyroid tissue and blood T-cell repertoires from over 5 Graves' hyperthyroidism patients. After sampling, hyperthyroidism patients received methimazole starting at 30 mg daily, and ophthalmopathy patients received high-dose intravenous methylprednisolone. TCR Vbeta CDR3 sequencing of some 140 peripheral blood samples (approximately 44 ophthalmopathy, 75 hyperthyroidism and 17 progressor patients) is reported in the paper. What the research found in general, with its limitations: Most expanded thyroid clonotypes (frequency above 0.001) were also detected in blood, a finding suggesting that blood repertoires may reflect thyroid immune responses. In validation, the model predicted progression to ophthalmopathy a median of around six months before onset, with around 70% sensitivity and 72.22% specificity. Sample size was not statistically predetermined, and investigators were not blinded to group allocation. In cross-validation, a model built on a 13 V-J signature told ophthalmopathy apart from stable hyperthyroidism with less than 90% sensitivity and approximately 81% specificity, and in testing the same model reached 80%/75%.

In this chain, TRBV12-5 is recombined with TRBJ1-5; confidence is insufficient to name the D gene. The sample consisted of blood. This TCR came from a middle-aged woman with Graves' ophthalmopathy. The CDR3 protein sequence reads: CASVSGFNQPQHF. The nucleotide sequence is given as TGTGCTAGTGTTTCGGGCTTTAATCAGCCCCAGCATTTT.